This T cell receptor beta chain was sequenced during a study of T cell responses to AZD1222 COVID-19 vaccine. Turning to the study itself: Pooled in the analysis were second doses at about 4 or about 12 weeks.

Produced via immunoSEQ multiplex PCR; TCRdb's table is partial and in-frame only. The table records approximately 110,000 clones, 70% to 90% of them present only once. General study findings and limits: CD4 TCRs covered the whole spike, strongest at regions 160-218 and 743-854. With two AZD1222 doses given, Spike-specific TCR breadth and depth both rose.

As regards this clone: No antigen is known for it.

The CDR3 totals 18 residues. V dropped 3 bases and J dropped 1; count of bases not matched to a gene: 7. Per germline, CDR1 KGHSH and CDR2 LQKENI. Specimen: peripheral blood, collected on day 0 of AZD1222 vaccination. This sequence joins TRBV18 and TRBJ2-2, with 11 bases identical to TRBD2. This TCR was sampled from an adult in good health. CDR3 nucleotides: TGTGCCAGCTCACCCCCGCCCGGGACTAGCGGGAACACCGGGGAGCTGTTTTTT. The encoded protein is CASSPPPGTSGNTGELFF.